The 5 T cell receptor beta chains presented below share a single source sample, sequenced in a study of blood T cell repertoires in COVID-19. Profiling relied on immunoSEQ multiplex PCR, and the TCRdb table lists in-frame clones only, not all of them. This table holds roughly 33,000 clones, approximately 91% found once. Sequencing was done on a sample of peripheral blood. These receptors all come from a human donor in a cohort sampled during active COVID-19.

V is TRBV7-6 and J is TRBJ2-1, with a weak D call TRBD2 (7 bases). The V end lost 5 bases, the J end lost 0 bases, and 20 bases lay between the germline ends. This CDR3 region has 18 residues. Per germline, CDR1 SGHVS and CDR2 FNYEAQ. The CDR3 coding sequence is TGTGCCAGCAGCCCCCGGGGGGCGGGAAAGAGCTCCTACAATGAGCAGTTCTTC. It codes for CASSPRGAGKSSYNEQFF.

The chain links TRBV3-1 (or the pseudogene TRBV3-2) to TRBJ1-4, with 8 bases that match TRBD1. Trimming at V came to 6 bases and at J to 3 bases, leaving 9 bases not matched to a gene. The CDR3 totals 16 residues. Germline-derived CDR1 and CDR2 are LGHDT and YNNKEL (reference sequence). The CDR3 coding sequence is TGTGCCAGCAGTCCATGGACAGGGCCGGCTAATGAAAAACTGTTTTTT. It is translated as CASSPWTGPANEKLFF.

The CDR3: CASSLAGGGQYGYTF. The CDR3 bases are TGTGCCAGCAGCTTGGCGGGGGGCGGACAGTATGGCTACACCTTC. The chain carries TRBV7-9 and TRBJ1-2; tentative D call: TRBD1 (6 bases). The ends were cut back, 3 bases at V and 5 bases at J, with 16 bases in the middle. CDR1 is SEHNR, CDR2 FQNEAQ, per germline (reference sequence). The CDR3 loop spans 15 amino acids. Complete variable domain (other parts from reference TRBV7-9 and TRBJ1-2): DTGVSQNPRHKITKRGQNVTFRCDPISEHNRLYWYRQTLGQGPEFLTYFQNEAQLEKSRLLSDRFSAERPKGSFSTLEIQRTEQGDSAMYLCASSLAGGGQYGYTFGSGTRLTVV.

The chain employs TRBV5-6 and TRBJ1-1, with 9 bases fitting TRBD1. Germline V lookup: CDR1 SGHDT, CDR2 YYEEEE. There are 15 residues in the CDR3. J was trimmed by 0 bases and V by 5 bases; bases with no gene match: 5. Written as DNA, the CDR3 is TGTGCCAGCAGTTTCGGGACAGGGCTGAACACTGAAGCTTTCTTT. Translation: CASSFGTGLNTEAFF. Based on the CDR3 plus reference TRBV5-6 and TRBJ1-1, the full variable domain is DAGVTQSPTHLIKTRGQQVTLRCSPKSGHDTVSWYQQALGQGPQFIFQYYEEEERQRGNFPDRFSGHQFPNYSSELNVNALLLGDSALYLCASSFGTGLNTEAFFGQGTRLTVV.

The chain links TRBV18 to TRBJ2-7; TRBD2 matches 13 bases. The CDR3 length is 16 residues. In germline, CDR1 is KGHSH, CDR2 LQKENI. After removal of 4 bases from V and 5 bases from J, the junction contained 8 bases not matched to a gene. As DNA, the CDR3 is TGTGCCAGCTCACAACCCGGACTAGCGGGAGTGGACGAGCAGTACTTC. Translated, it gives CASSQPGLAGVDEQYF.